Listed below are T cell receptor beta chains from one sample, sequenced in a study of metastatic and nonmetastatic thyroid tumors. TCRdb reprocessed the PCR reads via MiXCR. Of roughly 70,000 clones listed, roughly 18% are singletons. The sequenced sample was blood. These receptors all stem from a female donor with papillary thyroid cancer or a benign thyroid nodule (not recorded which). Some clones in this sample may be carry-over from other donors' samples. CDR3s include the opening cysteine and the closing phenylalanine or tryptophan.

v_gene	len	j_gene	CDR3aa
TRBV19	15	TRBJ2-3	CASTPSSESGDTQYF
TRBV27	14	TRBJ2-7	CASSLKGVPYEQYF
TRBV11-1	16	TRBJ2-2	CASSLDSWSRGGELFF
TRBV6-1	13	TRBJ2-1	CASSYLGVNEQFF
TRBV28	14	TRBJ2-4	CASHRGLAKNIQYF
TRBV11-1	17	TRBJ2-5	CASSFGLAGSGQETQYF
TRBV6-5	14	TRBJ2-2	CASSYSHGPGELFF
TRBV7-9	14	TRBJ2-7	CASSLQSASGEQYF
TRBV27	13	TRBJ2-7	CASIPMDAGKQYF
TRBV4-1	15	TRBJ2-2	CASSQDLGGPGELFF
TRBV30	14	TRBJ1-2	CARSRTGELYGYTF
TRBV2	15	TRBJ1-4	CASSASGQPNEKLFF
TRBV7-2	13	TRBJ2-5	CASSSGIRETQYF
TRBV2	15	TRBJ2-7	CASRQTGQGAYEQYF
TRBV9	17	TRBJ2-2	CASSVRRTGTNTGELFF